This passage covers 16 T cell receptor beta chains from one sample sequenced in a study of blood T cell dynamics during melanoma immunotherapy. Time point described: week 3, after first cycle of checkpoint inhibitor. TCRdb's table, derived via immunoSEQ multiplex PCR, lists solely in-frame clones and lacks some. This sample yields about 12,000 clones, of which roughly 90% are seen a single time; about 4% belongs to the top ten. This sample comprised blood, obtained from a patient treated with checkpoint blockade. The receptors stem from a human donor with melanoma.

The CDR3 DNA sequence: TGTGCCAGCAGCTCAAAACAGGGTATAGATGAAAAACTGTTTTTT. This encodes CASSSKQGIDEKLFF. This rearrangement joins TRBV7-9 to TRBJ1-4; perhaps TRBD1 as D (6 bases). The CDR3 length is 15 residues. V was trimmed by 4 bases and J by 6 bases, leaving 15 bases between them. Germline assignment: CDR1 SEHNR and CDR2 FQNEAQ (reference sequence).

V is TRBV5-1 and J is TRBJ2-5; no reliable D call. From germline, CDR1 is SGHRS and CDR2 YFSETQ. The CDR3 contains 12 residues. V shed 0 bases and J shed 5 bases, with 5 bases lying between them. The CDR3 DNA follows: TGCGCCAGCAGCTTGGCTGTGGAGACCCAGTACTTC. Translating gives CASSLAVETQYF.

The CDR3 sequence is CASGLAGASEQFF. The DNA for the CDR3 is TGCGCCTCCGGACTAGCGGGGGCATCTGAGCAGTTCTTC. This chain connects TRBV5-1 to TRBJ2-1; TRBD2 agrees at 13 bases. CDR1 and CDR2 (germline): SGHRS, YFSETQ. The ends lost 10 bases at V and 9 bases at J; junction bases unmatched: 7. The CDR3 contains 13 residues.

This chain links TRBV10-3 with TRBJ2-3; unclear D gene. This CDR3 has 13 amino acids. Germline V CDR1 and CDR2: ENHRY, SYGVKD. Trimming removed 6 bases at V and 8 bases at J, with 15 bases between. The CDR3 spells CAISEGPVVTQYF. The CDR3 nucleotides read TGTGCCATCAGCGAAGGACCGGTGGTTACGCAGTATTTT.

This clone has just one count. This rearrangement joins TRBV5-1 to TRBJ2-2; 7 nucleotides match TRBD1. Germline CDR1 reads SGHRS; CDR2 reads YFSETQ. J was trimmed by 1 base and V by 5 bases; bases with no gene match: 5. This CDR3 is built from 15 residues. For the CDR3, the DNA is TGCGCCAGCAGAACAGGGGCGGGGAACACCGGGGAGCTGTTTTTT. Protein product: CASRTGAGNTGELFF.

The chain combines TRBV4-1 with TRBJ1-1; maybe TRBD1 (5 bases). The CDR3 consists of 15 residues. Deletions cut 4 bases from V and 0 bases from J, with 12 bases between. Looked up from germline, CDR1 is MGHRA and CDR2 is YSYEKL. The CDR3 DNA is TGCGCCAGCAGCCTCGGCGGGGGGATGAACACTGAAGCTTTCTTT. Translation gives CASSLGGGMNTEAFF.

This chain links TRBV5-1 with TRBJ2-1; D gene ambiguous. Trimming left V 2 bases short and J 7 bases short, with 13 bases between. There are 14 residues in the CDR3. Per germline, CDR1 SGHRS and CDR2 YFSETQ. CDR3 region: CASSLVSPLNEQFF. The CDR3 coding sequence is TGCGCCAGCAGCTTAGTGAGTCCGCTTAATGAGCAGTTCTTC. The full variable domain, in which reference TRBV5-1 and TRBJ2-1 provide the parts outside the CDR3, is KAGVTQTPRYLIKTRGQQVTLSCSPISGHRSVSWYQQTPGQGLQFLFEYFSETQRNKGNFPGRFSGRQFSNSRSEMNVSTLELGDSALYLCASSLVSPLNEQFFGPGTRLTVL.

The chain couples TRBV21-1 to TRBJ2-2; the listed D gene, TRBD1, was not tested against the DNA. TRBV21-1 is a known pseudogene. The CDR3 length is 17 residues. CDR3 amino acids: CASSKRVGQENTGELFF. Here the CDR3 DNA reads TGTGCCAGCAGCAAAAGGGTAGGACAGGAGAACACCGGGGAGCTGTTTTTT.

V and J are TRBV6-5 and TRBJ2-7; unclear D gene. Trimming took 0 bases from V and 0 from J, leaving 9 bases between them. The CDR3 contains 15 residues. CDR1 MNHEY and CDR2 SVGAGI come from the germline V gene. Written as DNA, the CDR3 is TGTGCCAGCAGTTACTCGATTCTGGGCTCCTACGAGCAGTACTTC. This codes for CASSYSILGSYEQYF.

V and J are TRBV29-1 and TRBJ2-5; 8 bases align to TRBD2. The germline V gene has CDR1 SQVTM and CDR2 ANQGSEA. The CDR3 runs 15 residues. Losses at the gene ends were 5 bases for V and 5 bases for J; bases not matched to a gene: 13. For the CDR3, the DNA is TGCAGCGTTACCATACCCCGACTAGCGCTGGAGACCCAGTACTTC. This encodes CSVTIPRLALETQYF.

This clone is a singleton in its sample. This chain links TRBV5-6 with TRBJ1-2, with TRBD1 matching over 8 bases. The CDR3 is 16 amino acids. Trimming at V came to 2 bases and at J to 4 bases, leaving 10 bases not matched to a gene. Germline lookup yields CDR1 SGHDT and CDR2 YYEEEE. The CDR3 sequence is CASSLSGSGGAYGYTF. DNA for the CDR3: TGTGCCAGCAGCTTAAGTGGCTCAGGGGGCGCCTATGGCTACACCTTC.

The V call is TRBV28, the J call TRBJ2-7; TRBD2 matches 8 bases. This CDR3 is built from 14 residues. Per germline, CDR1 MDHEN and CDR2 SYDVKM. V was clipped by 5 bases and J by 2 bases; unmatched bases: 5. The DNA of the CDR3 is TGTGCCAGCAGTCAACTAGCGGCGGCCTACGAGCAGTACTTC. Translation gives CASSQLAAAYEQYF.

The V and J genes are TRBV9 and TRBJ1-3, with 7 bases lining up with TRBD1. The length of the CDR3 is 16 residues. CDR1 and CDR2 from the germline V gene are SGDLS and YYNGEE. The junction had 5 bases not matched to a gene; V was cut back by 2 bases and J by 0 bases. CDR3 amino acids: CASSVGDRFSGNTIYF. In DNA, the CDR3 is TGTGCCAGCAGCGTGGGGGACAGATTCTCTGGAAACACCATATATTTT. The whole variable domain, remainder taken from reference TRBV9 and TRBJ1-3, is DSGVTQTPKHLITATGQRVTLRCSPRSGDLSVYWYQQSLDQGLQFLIQYYNGEERAKGNILERFSAQQFPDLHSELNLSSLELGDSALYFCASSVGDRFSGNTIYFGEGSWLTVV.

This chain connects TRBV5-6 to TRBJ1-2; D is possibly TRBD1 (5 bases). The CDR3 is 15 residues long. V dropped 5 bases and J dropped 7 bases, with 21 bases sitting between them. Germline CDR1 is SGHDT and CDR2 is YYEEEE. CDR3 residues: CASRSRSLAGGGYTF. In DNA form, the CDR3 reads TGTGCCAGCAGGTCCCGTTCGCTAGCGGGGGGTGGCTACACCTTC.

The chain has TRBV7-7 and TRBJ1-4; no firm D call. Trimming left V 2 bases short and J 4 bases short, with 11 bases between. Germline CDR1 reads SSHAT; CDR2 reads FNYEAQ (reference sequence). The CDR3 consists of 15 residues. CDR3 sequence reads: CASSLTDGLNEKLFF. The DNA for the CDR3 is TGTGCCAGCAGCTTAACCGACGGACTTAATGAAAAACTGTTTTTT.

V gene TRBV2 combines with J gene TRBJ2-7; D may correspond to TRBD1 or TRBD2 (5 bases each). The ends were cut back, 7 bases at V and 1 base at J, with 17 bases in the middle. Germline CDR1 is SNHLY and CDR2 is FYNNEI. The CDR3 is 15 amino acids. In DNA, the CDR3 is TGTGCCAGCACTAGGGACCAGGTCGTATCCTACGAGCAGTACTTC. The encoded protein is CASTRDQVVSYEQYF.